This T cell receptor (beta chain) was captured by sequencing in a study of monozygotic twins with inflammatory bowel disease. Study-wide findings and caveats: The data did not back a single strong IBD-associated clonotype or signal.

TCRdb re-called the 5' RACE reads, yielding one record per CDR3 amino acid sequence without DNA. Reported are approximately 330,000 distinct CDR3 sequences; the ten largest clones contain under 2.5%. To note about this clonotype: Antigen specificity is unknown.

The CDR3 runs to 16 residues. CDR1 and CDR2 (germline): SGHRS, YFSETQ. Sequencing was done on a sample of blood. This sequence originates from a human donor with ulcerative colitis or Crohn's disease, or a healthy co-twin of an affected twin (not recorded which). The V gene is TRBV5-1, the J gene TRBJ2-1; TCRdb reports TRBD1, a call that lacks DNA to check it against. CDR3 sequence: CASRFGGTVSYNEQFF.